Shown below are 19 T cell receptor beta chains from a single sample sequenced in a study of CD4 and CD8 cells across lung adenocarcinoma regions. TCRdb fed the PCR reads into MiXCR, producing one record per CDR3 protein. Of almost 7,000 distinct CDR3 sequences listed, about 54% are singletons. The sequencing sample was made of CD8+ T cells from the center of a lung tumor. The receptors stem from a male donor with lung adenocarcinoma. The CD4 and CD8 labels of this study may be unreliable.

V and J are TRBV6-2 or TRBV6-3 and TRBJ2-2, with 10 bases that match TRBD2. CDR3 length equals 19 residues. Germline CDR1 is MNHEY and CDR2 is SVGEGT. Trimming removed 0 bases from V and 4 bases from J; junction bases left unmatched: 11. Written as DNA, the CDR3 is TGTGCCAGCAGTTACTCGGGGCTAGCGGGAGTCATCCCCACCGGGGAGCTGTTTTTT. Translating it yields CASSYSGLAGVIPTGELFF.

In the case of this clonotype: Sequence at one end of the junction differs from germline and may be a read error. This chain joins TRBV27 and TRBJ2-3; 11 positions agree with TRBD2. Germline CDR1 is MNHEY and CDR2 is SMNVEV (reference sequence). CDR3 length: 16 amino acids. The CDR3 DNA reads as TGTGCCAGCAGTTCCCGTCTAGCGGGAGGTCAAGATACGCAGTATTTC. Residues: CASSSRLAGGQDTQYF.

V usage is TRBV27 and J usage is TRBJ2-4, with D unclear. V dropped 3 bases and J dropped 6 bases, with 3 bases sitting between them. The CDR3 sequence is 11 residues long. Per germline, CDR1 MNHEY and CDR2 SMNVEV (reference sequence). The DNA of the CDR3 is TGTGCCAGCAGTTTGGGAAACATTCAGTACTTC. It translates to CASSLGNIQYF.

This rearrangement joins TRBV10-2 to TRBJ2-5; either TRBD1 or TRBD2 may supply D (6 bases each). Trimming removed 10 bases at V and 8 bases at J, with 26 bases between. Per the germline V gene, CDR1 is WSHSY and CDR2 is SAAADI. The CDR3 spans 15 residues. The CDR3 region is CATGLGGRDKNTQYF. CDR3 coding DNA: TGCGCCACGGGGCTCGGGGGCCGTGACAAAAACACCCAGTACTTC.

Turning to this clonotype: A junction end diverges from the germline sequence, so it may reflect a read error. This chain joins TRBV27 and TRBJ2-3; unclear D gene. CDR3 length: 11 amino acids. CDR1 is MNHEY and CDR2 is SMNVEV in the germline V gene (reference sequence). CDR3 amino acids: CASRPQETQYF. CDR3 bases: TGCGCCAGCCGTCCCCAAGAGACGCAGTATTTT.

V gene TRBV6-1 combines with J gene TRBJ1-5, with a possible D match to TRBD1 (6 bases). The ends were cut back, 0 bases at V and 5 bases at J, with 11 bases in the middle. The germline V gene encodes CDR1 MNHNS and CDR2 SASEGT. This CDR3 spans 15 amino acids. The CDR3 is CASSEAPQGDQPQHF. The CDR3 region has the DNA TGTGCCAGCAGTGAAGCGCCACAGGGAGATCAGCCCCAGCATTTT.

The CDR3 loop reads CASRKQGFDTEAFF. The CDR3 DNA reads as TGTGCCAGCAGGAAACAGGGGTTTGACACTGAAGCTTTCTTT. V usage is TRBV6-1 and J usage is TRBJ1-1, with TRBD1 matching over 7 bases. Losses at the gene ends were 6 bases for V and 3 bases for J; bases not matched to a gene: 7. Looked up from germline, CDR1 is MNHNS and CDR2 is SASEGT. The CDR3 sequence is 14 residues long.

A few counts support this clonotype. The V gene is TRBV10-2, the J gene TRBJ1-5; 9 bases match TRBD1. Germline assignment: CDR1 WSHSY and CDR2 SAAADI. Trimming at V came to 8 bases and at J to 7 bases, leaving 6 bases not matched to a gene. The CDR3 loop spans 13 amino acids. CDR3 nucleotides: TGCGCCAGCGGGGGACAGGGAGGACAGCCCCAGCATTTT. It yields the protein CASGGQGGQPQHF.

This clonotype came up a few times. The CDR3 reads CASSDRGGTGELFF. CDR3 DNA sequence: TGCGCCAGCAGTGACAGGGGAGGCACCGGGGAGCTGTTTTTT. The chain couples TRBV10-1 to TRBJ2-2; D might be TRBD1 or TRBD2, each matching 6 bases. Trimming took 3 bases from V and 4 from J, leaving 9 bases between them. The CDR3 has 14 residues. Looked up from germline, CDR1 is WNHNN and CDR2 is SYGVQD (reference sequence).

Concerning this clonotype itself: A junction end diverges from the germline sequence, so it may reflect a read error. The chain links TRBV27 to TRBJ2-4; D is undetermined. This CDR3 comprises 14 residues. CDR1 and CDR2 (germline): MNHEY, SMNVEV (reference sequence). This CDR3 reads CASTDLRAKDMQYF. DNA for the CDR3: TGTGCCAGCACGGACCTGCGAGCCAAAGATATGCAGTATTTC.

Turning to this clonotype: Germline is not matched at one junction end, which may reflect a read error. V and J are TRBV10-1 and TRBJ2-3; a possible D gene is TRBD2 (6 bases). This CDR3 spans 13 amino acids. CDR1 and CDR2 (germline): WNHNN, SYGVQD (reference sequence). CDR3 DNA: TGCGCCACGGGGATGGGAGGCAAAGATACTCAGTATTTC. It encodes CATGMGGKDTQYF.

This clonotype is judged medium-sized (0.01 to 0.1%). The chain joins TRBV6-4 to TRBJ2-6, with 8 bases fitting TRBD1. This CDR3 is 16 amino acids long. V trimming: 4 bases; J trimming: 1 base; junction bases outside the gene matches: 3. Per the germline V gene, CDR1 is MRHNA and CDR2 is SNTAGT. CDR3 nucleotides: TGTGCCAGCAGTGGGGGGACAGGTTCTGGGGCCAACGTCCTGACTTTC. Residues: CASSGGTGSGANVLTF.

This chain links TRBV18 with TRBJ1-2; 12 nucleotides align to TRBD1. Germline CDR1 KGHSH, CDR2 LQKENI. The ends lost 5 bases at V and 8 bases at J; junction bases unmatched: 3. The CDR3 totals 13 residues. The CDR3 DNA sequence: TGTGCCAGCTCAGCCGGGACAGGGGGCGGCTACACCTTC. Translating it yields CASSAGTGGGYTF.

By its share, this clonotype is medium-sized. The rearrangement joins TRBV6-1 to TRBJ1-3, with D perhaps TRBD1 (5 bases). The CDR3 contains 14 residues. V was clipped by 10 bases and J by 2 bases, with 15 bases between them. Germline V CDR1 and CDR2: MNHNS, SASEGT. For the CDR3, the DNA is TGTGCCACCTCCAGGGAATCTACTGGAAACACCATATATTTT. The encoded protein is CATSRESTGNTIYF.

A word on this clonotype: One junction end disagrees with the germline gene, perhaps due to a read error. The J gene is TRBJ2-5, the V gene TRBV6-1, with D possibly TRBD1 on 6 matching bases. Germline V gives CDR1 MNHNS, CDR2 SASEGT. The CDR3 contains 13 residues. CDR3 residues: CASSRGSTDTQFF. The CDR3 DNA reads TGTGCCAGCAGCAGGGGCTCCACAGATACGCAGTTCTTT.

The chain links TRBV7-6 to TRBJ2-1; 7 nucleotides match TRBD2. Per the germline V gene, CDR1 is SGHVS and CDR2 is FNYEAQ. This CDR3 is built from 14 residues. Losses at the gene ends were 1 base for V and 13 bases for J; bases not matched to a gene: 10. Written as DNA, the CDR3 is TGTGCCAGCAGCTTAGAGGTGGTTCTAGCGGAACAGTTCTTC. It yields the protein CASSLEVVLAEQFF.

Worth noting for this clonotype: One end of the junction fails to match germline, which may point to a read error. The rearrangement joins TRBV6-1 to TRBJ2-3; tentatively, D is TRBD1 or TRBD2 (5 bases each). The CDR3 is made up of 15 amino acids. Germline V CDR1 and CDR2: MNHNS, SASEGT. The CDR3 DNA sequence: TGTGCCAGCGGGCACGGGGCCCGTGACCCAGATACCCAGTATTTT. This encodes CASGHGARDPDTQYF.

This clonotype was counted many times. The rearrangement links TRBV6-1 to TRBJ2-1; the D call may be TRBD1 or TRBD2 (5 bases each). TRBJ2-5 explains the end of the DNA better; the J call may be wrong. The CDR3 is 14 residues long. Germline CDR1 reads MNHNS; CDR2 reads SASEGT. DNA for the CDR3: TGTGCCAGCAGTCGGGACCCTGACCAAGAGACCCAGTACTTC. Translation: CASSRDPDQETQYF.

Points on this clonotype: Given the absence of the conserved phenylalanine or tryptophan at the CDR3 end, a read error is likely. The DNA is left out, because the CDR3 cannot be placed on it with certainty; the CDR3 is given as TCRdb lists it. The chain employs TRBV11-3 and TRBJ2-1. 8 amino acids form the CDR3, both terminal residues included. CDR1 is SGHNT and CDR2 is YENEEA in the germline V gene. CDR3: CASSHRVT.